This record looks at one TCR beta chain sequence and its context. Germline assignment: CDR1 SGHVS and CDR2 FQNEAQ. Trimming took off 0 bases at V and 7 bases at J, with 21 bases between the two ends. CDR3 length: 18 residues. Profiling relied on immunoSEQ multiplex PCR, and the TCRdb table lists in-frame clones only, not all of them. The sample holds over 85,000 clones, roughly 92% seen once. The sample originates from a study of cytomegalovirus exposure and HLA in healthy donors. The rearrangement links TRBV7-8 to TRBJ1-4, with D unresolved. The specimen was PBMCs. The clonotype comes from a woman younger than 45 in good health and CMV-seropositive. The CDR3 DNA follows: TGTGCCAGCAGCTTAGCGCGATTCGAAGGGCGGGTTGGTGAAAAACTGTTTTTT. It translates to CASSLARFEGRVGEKLFF.